This TCR beta chain was profiled in a study of T cells in Graves' hyperthyroidism and ophthalmopathy. Study-wide context: The authors collected peripheral blood at initial diagnosis, before any treatment.

Amplified TCR beta CDR3 regions came from RNA transcripts. The TCR CDR3 was amplified in a first-round RT-PCR using the HTBI primer set. TCRdb recomputed calls from the multiplex PCR reads with MiXCR, one row per CDR3 protein. Of about 250,000 distinct CDR3 sequences in the sample, roughly 15% are singletons; the top ten hold about 33%. Investigators excluded patients with uncontrolled infection, other autoimmune disease, pregnancy or lactation. The germline gives CDR1 MRHNA, CDR2 SNTAGT. The CDR3 extends over 15 amino acids. After removal of 3 bases from V and 6 bases from J, the junction contained 3 bases not matched to a gene.

The source is a woman between 50 and 59 years old with Graves' hyperthyroidism that later progressed to Graves' ophthalmopathy. The V gene is TRBV6-4, the J gene TRBJ2-1; 12 nucleotides align to TRBD2. The specimen sequenced was blood. The CDR3 reads CASSEETSGSNEQFF. The CDR3 DNA follows: TGTGCCAGCAGTGAAGAGACTAGCGGGAGCAATGAGCAGTTCTTC.